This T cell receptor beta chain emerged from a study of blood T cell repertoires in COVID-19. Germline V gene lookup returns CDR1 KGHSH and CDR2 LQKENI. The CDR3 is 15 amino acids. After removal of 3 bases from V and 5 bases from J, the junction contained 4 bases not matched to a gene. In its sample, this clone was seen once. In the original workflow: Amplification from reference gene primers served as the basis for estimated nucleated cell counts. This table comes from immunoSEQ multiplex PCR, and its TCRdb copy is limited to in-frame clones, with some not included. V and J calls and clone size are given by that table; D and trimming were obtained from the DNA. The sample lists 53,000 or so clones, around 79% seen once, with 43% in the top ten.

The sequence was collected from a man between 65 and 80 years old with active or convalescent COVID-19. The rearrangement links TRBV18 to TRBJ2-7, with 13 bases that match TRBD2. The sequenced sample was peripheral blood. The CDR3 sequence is CASSPRLAGGDEQYF. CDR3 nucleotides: TGTGCCAGCTCACCTCGACTAGCGGGGGGTGACGAGCAGTACTTC.